The sequence of this TCR beta chain was determined in a study of blood T cell repertoires in COVID-19. In the study overall: Italy, Spain and the United States were the sources of the convalescent and acute COVID-19 samples.

The CDR3 length is 13 residues. J was trimmed by 4 bases and V by 4 bases; bases with no gene match: 3. Germline CDR1 SGDLS, CDR2 YYNGEE. Libraries were prepared by immunoSEQ multiplex PCR; TCRdb keeps only in-frame clonotypes and omits some of them. The sample consists of about 420,000 clones, around nine tenths of them appearing once. Those enrolled in Seattle joined during active infection and were followed longitudinally afterward. The sample comprised peripheral blood. The chain has TRBV9 and TRBJ1-2; TRBD1 matches 8 bases. The receptor's source is a man between 18 and 35 years old with COVID-19, enrolled during active disease. The CDR3 sequence is CASSPQGGYGYTF. The CDR3 DNA reads TGTGCCAGCAGCCCACAGGGGGGCTATGGCTACACCTTC.